This T cell receptor beta chain comes out of a study of cytomegalovirus exposure and HLA in healthy donors. CDR1 and CDR2 (germline): LNHDA, SQIVND (reference sequence). The CDR3 covers 15 residues. V lost 8 bases to trimming and J lost 6 bases; unmatched junction nucleotides: 12. As concerns this clone: The antigen is not known.

Regarding the study as a whole: Reports indicated that the classifier achieved high specificity and sensitivity in diagnosing cytomegalovirus status. In a later analysis, TCR beta V- and J-gene trimming was associated with a missense DCLRE1C variant.

The PCR employed 60 Vbeta primers together with 13 Jbeta primers. Produced via immunoSEQ multiplex PCR; TCRdb's table is partial and in-frame only. The sample records around 78,000 clones, 60% to 85% being singletons. The TCR comes from a male donor in good health and CMV-seronegative. The sequenced sample was PBMCs. The rearrangement joins TRBV19 to TRBJ1-4, with 7 bases that match TRBD1. CDR3 region: CASGDRVFAHEKLFF. The DNA of the CDR3 is TGTGCCAGTGGTGACAGGGTGTTTGCCCATGAAAAACTGTTTTTT.